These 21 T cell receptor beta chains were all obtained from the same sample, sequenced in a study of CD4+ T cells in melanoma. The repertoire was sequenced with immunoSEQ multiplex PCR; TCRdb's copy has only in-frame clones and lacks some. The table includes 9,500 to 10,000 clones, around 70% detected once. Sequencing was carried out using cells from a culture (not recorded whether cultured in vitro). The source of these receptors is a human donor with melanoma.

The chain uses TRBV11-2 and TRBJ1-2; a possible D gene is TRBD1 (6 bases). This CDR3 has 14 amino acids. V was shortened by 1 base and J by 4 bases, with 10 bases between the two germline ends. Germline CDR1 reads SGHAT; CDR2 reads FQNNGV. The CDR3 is CASSLGDIPYGYTF. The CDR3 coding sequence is TGTGCCAGCAGCTTAGGGGACATCCCCTATGGCTACACCTTC.

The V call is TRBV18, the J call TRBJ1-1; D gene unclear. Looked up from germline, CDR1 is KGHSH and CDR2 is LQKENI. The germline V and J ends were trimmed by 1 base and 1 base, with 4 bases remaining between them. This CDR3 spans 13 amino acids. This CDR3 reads CASSPQKNTEAFF. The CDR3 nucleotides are TGTGCCAGCTCACCACAGAAGAACACTGAAGCTTTCTTT.

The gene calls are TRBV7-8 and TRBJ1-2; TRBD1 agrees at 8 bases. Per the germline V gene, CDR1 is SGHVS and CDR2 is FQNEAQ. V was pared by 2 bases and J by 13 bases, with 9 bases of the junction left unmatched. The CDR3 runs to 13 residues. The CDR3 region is CASSLFEGQALTF. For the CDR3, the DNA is TGTGCCAGCAGCTTATTTGAGGGACAGGCGCTCACCTTC.

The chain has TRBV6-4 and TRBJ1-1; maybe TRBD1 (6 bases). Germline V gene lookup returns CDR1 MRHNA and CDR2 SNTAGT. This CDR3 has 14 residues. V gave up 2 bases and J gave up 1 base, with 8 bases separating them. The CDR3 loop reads CASSDDRRNTEAFF. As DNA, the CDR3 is TGTGCCAGCAGTGACGACAGGCGGAACACTGAAGCTTTCTTT.

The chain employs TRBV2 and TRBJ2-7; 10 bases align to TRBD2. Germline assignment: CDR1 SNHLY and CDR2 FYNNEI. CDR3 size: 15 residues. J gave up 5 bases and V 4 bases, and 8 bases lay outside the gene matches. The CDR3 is CASSGNSGGFDEQYF. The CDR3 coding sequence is TGTGCCAGCAGTGGGAATAGCGGGGGGTTTGACGAGCAGTACTTC. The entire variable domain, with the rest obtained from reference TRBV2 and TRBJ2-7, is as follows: EPEVTQTPSHQVTQMGQEVILRCVPISNHLYFYWYRQILGQKVEFLVSFYNNEISEKSEIFDDQFSVERPDGSNFTLKIRSTKLEDSAMYFCASSGNSGGFDEQYFGPGTRLTVT.

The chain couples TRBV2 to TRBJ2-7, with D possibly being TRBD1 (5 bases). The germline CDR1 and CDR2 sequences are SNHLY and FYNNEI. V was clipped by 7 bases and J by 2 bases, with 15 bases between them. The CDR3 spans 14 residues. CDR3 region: CASKGWQGAYEQYF. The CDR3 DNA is TGTGCCAGCAAGGGTTGGCAGGGTGCCTACGAGCAGTACTTC.

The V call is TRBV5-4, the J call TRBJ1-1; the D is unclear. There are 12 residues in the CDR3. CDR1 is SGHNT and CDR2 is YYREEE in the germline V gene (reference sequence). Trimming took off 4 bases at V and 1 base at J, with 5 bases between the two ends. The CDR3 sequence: CASSPRNTEAFF. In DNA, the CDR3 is TGTGCCAGCAGCCCGAGGAACACTGAAGCTTTCTTT.

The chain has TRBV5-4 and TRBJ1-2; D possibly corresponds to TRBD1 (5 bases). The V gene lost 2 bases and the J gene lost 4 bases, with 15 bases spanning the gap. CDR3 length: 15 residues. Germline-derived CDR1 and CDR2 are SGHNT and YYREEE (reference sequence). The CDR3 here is CASSFSTAPIYGYTF. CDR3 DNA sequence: TGTGCCAGCAGCTTTTCGACAGCCCCCATCTATGGCTACACCTTC.

The CDR3 sequence: CASSLAVSQGSEKLFF. The DNA for the CDR3 is TGCGCCAGCAGCTTGGCCGTGAGTCAGGGGAGTGAAAAACTGTTTTTT. The V and J genes are TRBV5-1 and TRBJ1-4; D might be TRBD1 (6 bases). The CDR3 covers 16 residues. CDR1 and CDR2 from the germline V gene are SGHRS and YFSETQ. The germline V and J ends were trimmed by 0 bases and 7 bases, with 16 bases remaining between them.

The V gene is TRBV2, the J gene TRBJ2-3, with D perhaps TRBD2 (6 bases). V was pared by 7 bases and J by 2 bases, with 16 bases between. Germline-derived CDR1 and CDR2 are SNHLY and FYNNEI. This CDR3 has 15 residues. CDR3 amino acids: CASKRDFFITDTQYF. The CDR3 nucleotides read TGTGCCAGCAAGAGGGACTTCTTTATCACAGATACGCAGTATTTT.

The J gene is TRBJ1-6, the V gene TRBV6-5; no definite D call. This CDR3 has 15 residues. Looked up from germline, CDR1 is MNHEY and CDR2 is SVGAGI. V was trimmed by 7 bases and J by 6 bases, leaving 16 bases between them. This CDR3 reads CASTNAPDFNSPLHF. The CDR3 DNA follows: TGTGCCAGCACTAACGCCCCTGATTTTAATTCACCCCTCCACTTT.

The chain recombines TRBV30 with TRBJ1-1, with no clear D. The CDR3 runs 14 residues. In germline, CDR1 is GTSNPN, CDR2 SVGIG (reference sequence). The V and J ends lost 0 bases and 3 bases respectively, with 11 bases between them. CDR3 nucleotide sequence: TGTGCCTGGAGTGTAAATAGCGTGGACACTGAAGCTTTCTTT. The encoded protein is CAWSVNSVDTEAFF.

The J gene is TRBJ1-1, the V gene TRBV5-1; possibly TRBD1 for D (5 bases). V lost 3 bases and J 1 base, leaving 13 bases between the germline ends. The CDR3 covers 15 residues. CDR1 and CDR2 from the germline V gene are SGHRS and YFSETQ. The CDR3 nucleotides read TGCGCCAGCAGCTACACCGGGACCGGGAACACTGAAGCTTTCTTT. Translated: CASSYTGTGNTEAFF.

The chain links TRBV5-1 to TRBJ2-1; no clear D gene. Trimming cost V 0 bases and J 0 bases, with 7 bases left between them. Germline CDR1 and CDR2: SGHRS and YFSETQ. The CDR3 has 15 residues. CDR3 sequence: CASSLEPGSYNEQFF. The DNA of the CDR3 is TGCGCCAGCAGCTTGGAGCCAGGCTCCTACAATGAGCAGTTCTTC. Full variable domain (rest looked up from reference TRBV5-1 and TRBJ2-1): KAGVTQTPRYLIKTRGQQVTLSCSPISGHRSVSWYQQTPGQGLQFLFEYFSETQRNKGNFPGRFSGRQFSNSRSEMNVSTLELGDSALYLCASSLEPGSYNEQFFGPGTRLTVL.

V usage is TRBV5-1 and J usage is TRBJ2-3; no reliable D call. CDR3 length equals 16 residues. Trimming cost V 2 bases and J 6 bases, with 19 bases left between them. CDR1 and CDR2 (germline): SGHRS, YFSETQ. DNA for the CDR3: TGCGCCAGCAGCTTCAGGACCCATGGACCATGGGATACGCAGTATTTT. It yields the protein CASSFRTHGPWDTQYF.

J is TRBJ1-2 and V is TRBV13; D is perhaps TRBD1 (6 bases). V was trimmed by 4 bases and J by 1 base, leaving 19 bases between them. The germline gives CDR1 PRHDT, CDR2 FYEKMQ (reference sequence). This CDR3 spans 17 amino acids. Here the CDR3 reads CASSSRATGRYNYGYTF. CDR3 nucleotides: TGTGCCAGCAGCTCAAGGGCCACAGGGAGATATAACTATGGCTACACCTTC.

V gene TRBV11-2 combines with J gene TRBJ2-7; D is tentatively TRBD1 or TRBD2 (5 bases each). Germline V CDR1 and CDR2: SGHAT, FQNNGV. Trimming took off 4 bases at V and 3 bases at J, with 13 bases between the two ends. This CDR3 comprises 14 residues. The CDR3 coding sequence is TGTGCCAGCAGCTCGGGACGGCAGGGCTACGAGCAGTACTTC. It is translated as CASSSGRQGYEQYF.

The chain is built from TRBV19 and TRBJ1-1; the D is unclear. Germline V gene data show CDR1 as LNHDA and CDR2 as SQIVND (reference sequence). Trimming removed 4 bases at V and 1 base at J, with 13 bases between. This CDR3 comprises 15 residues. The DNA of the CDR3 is TGTGCCAGTAGTACCGGATGGAGGGAGAACACTGAAGCTTTCTTT. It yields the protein CASSTGWRENTEAFF.

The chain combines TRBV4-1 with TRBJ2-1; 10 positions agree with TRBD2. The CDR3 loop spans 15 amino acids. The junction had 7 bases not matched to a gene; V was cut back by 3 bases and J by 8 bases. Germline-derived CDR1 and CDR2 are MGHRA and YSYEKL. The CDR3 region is CASSHQAGGLYEQFF. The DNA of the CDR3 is TGCGCCAGCAGCCATCAAGCGGGGGGGCTTTATGAGCAGTTCTTC.

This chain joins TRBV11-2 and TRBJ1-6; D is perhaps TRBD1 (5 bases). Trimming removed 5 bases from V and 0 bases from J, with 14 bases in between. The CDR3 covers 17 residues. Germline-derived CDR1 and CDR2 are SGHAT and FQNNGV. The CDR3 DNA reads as TGTGCCAGCAGCCAGGCCGGGACGAGCTCCTATAATTCACCCCTCCACTTT. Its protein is CASSQAGTSSYNSPLHF.

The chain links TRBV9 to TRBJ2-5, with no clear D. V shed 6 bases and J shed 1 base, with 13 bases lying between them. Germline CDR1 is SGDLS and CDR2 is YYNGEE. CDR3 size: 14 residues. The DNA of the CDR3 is TGTGCCAGCAACAATCGTGGCGGCCAAGAGACCCAGTACTTC. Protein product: CASNNRGGQETQYF.